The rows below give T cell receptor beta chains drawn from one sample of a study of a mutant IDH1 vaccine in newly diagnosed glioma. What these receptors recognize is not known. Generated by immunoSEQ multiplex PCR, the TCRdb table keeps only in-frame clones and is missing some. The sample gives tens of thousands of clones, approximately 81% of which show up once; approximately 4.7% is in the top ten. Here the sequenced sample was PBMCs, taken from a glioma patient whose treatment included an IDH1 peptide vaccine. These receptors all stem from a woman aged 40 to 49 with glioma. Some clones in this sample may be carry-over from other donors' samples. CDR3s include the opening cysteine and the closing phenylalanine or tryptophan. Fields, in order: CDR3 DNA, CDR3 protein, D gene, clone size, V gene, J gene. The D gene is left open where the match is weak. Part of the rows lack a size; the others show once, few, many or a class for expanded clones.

TGTGCCAGCAGCCCAAGCGCGGCAGGGGGCGTGCGGGAGACCCAGTACTTC	CASSPSAAGGVRETQYF	TRBD1	.	TRBV11-1	TRBJ2-5
TGTGCCAGCAGCGTAGCAGAAACATGGGTTCACAATGAGCAGTTCTTC	CASSVAETWVHNEQFF	.	.	TRBV9	TRBJ2-1
TGTGCCAGTAGTACTAGCGGGGGTCAGACCCAGTACTTC	CASSTSGGQTQYF	TRBD2	.	TRBV19	TRBJ2-5
TGTGCCAGTAGCGCCCCAGGGGGCGGGAATGGCTACACCTTC	CASSAPGGGNGYTF	TRBD1	.	TRBV19	TRBJ1-2
TGTGCCAGCAGCCTTCGTGGGGCCTACGAGCAGTACTTC	CASSLRGAYEQYF	.	medium-sized	TRBV5-6	TRBJ2-7
TGTGCCAGCAGCTCGCGGTTTTCATATGGCTACACCTTC	CASSSRFSYGYTF	.	once	TRBV5-4	TRBJ1-2
TGTGCCAGCAGTCCAAACGGACTAGCGGACATAGCCAAAAACATTCAGTACTTC	CASSPNGLADIAKNIQYF	TRBD2	few	TRBV27	TRBJ2-4
TGTGCCAGCAGTCCTCTGAAAAACCAAGAGACCCAGTACTTC	CASSPLKNQETQYF	.	once	TRBV6-6	TRBJ2-5
TGTGCCAGCAGCCAGCAGGCAGGGTGGGACGAGCAGTACTTC	CASSQQAGWDEQYF	.	.	TRBV14	TRBJ2-7
TGTGCCAGCATAGGTCGGTATTACGAGCAGTACTTC	CASIGRYYEQYF	.	few	TRBV28	TRBJ2-7
TGTGCCACGCTCCCCGACAGGTTAAGCACTGAAGCTTTCTTT	CATLPDRLSTEAFF	.	once	TRBV15	TRBJ1-1
TGCGCCAGCAGCCCAGTTCCGTCGAGACTAGCGGGAGGTGGCAATGAGCAGTTCTTC	CASSPVPSRLAGGGNEQFF	TRBD2	few	TRBV4-1	TRBJ2-1
TGTGCCAGCAGCCCCATGCTAGCGTCCAATGAGCAGTTCTTC	CASSPMLASNEQFF	.	.	TRBV9	TRBJ2-1
TGTGCCAGTAGTAGGGTCAGGGCTGAAGCTTTCTTT	CASSRVRAEAFF	.	.	TRBV19	TRBJ1-1
TGTGCCAGCAGTTTAAGGGTAGTGGGAACCGGGGAGCTGTTTTTT	CASSLRVVGTGELFF	.	.	TRBV27	TRBJ2-2
TGCAGCGTTGATAGCAGTTATGGCTACACCTTC	CSVDSSYGYTF	.	.	TRBV29-1	TRBJ1-2
TGTGCCAGCAGCTTAGGTGGGAGGTTTGCGCAGTATTTT	CASSLGGRFAQYF	.	.	TRBV7-2	TRBJ2-3
TGCGCCAGCAGCGCGGATTCAAACAATGAGCAGTTCTTC	CASSADSNNEQFF	.	.	TRBV5-1	TRBJ2-1
TGTGCCAGCGGCTTTAGGGATCCCTACGAGCAGTACTTC	CASGFRDPYEQYF	.	.	TRBV11-1	TRBJ2-7
TGTGCCATCAGAGATACAGGGCTTCGGTTAGCTAACTATGGCTACACCTTC	CAIRDTGLRLANYGYTF	.	.	TRBV10-3	TRBJ1-2
TGTGCCATCGGTAGGACAGACGAGCAGTACTTC	CAIGRTDEQYF	.	.	TRBV10-3	TRBJ2-7
TGCAGTGCTAGTGAAGGGCACGAGCAGTTCTTC	CSASEGHEQFF	.	.	TRBV20-1	TRBJ2-1
TGTGCCAGCAGCGTAGAAAACCGGCCAGATACGCAGTATTTT	CASSVENRPDTQYF	.	.	TRBV9	TRBJ2-3
TGTGCCAGCAGTGATGTTCTCCGGGCCCTGACTAGTGTCGACACCGGGGAGCTGTTTTTT	CASSDVLRALTSVDTGELFF	.	.	TRBV6-1	TRBJ2-2
TGTGCCAGCAGTGACCCCACAGATACGCAGTATTTT	CASSDPTDTQYF	.	.	TRBV6-1	TRBJ2-3
TGTGCCAGCAGCCAAACGACAGGGGGACAAGAGACCCAGTACTTC	CASSQTTGGQETQYF	TRBD1	.	TRBV14	TRBJ2-5
TGCAGCGTTGTACAGCACAATGAGCAGTTCTTC	CSVVQHNEQFF	.	.	TRBV29-1	TRBJ2-1
TGTGCCACCAGCAGAGAGCGAGCGGGAGTCTCCAATGAGCAGTTCTTC	CATSRERAGVSNEQFF	TRBD2	few	TRBV15	TRBJ2-1
TGTGCCAGCGGGCGGGGCGATGAGCAGTTCTTC	CASGRGDEQFF	.	.	TRBV7-2	TRBJ2-1
TGTGCCAGCAGCTTTGCCGGGGTGAACACTGAAGCTTTCTTT	CASSFAGVNTEAFF	.	few	TRBV7-9	TRBJ1-1
TGTGCCAGCAGCTTAGGGTTGGACAGGGGTTTTTTTCAGCCCCAGCATTTT	CASSLGLDRGFFQPQHF	TRBD1	.	TRBV7-9	TRBJ1-5
TGTGCCAGTAGTTATGGGGGCGTCGGGGAGCTGTTTTTT	CASSYGGVGELFF	.	.	TRBV19	TRBJ2-2
TGTGCCAGCAGCTTGATTGGCGGCTACGAGCAGTACTTC	CASSLIGGYEQYF	.	.	TRBV5-6	TRBJ2-7
TGTGCCAGCAGCCCCAGACTAGCGGGAGGTGAGCAGTTCTTC	CASSPRLAGGEQFF	TRBD2	.	TRBV7-3	TRBJ2-1
TGTGCCAGCAGCTTTGTCCAGGGGGCAGACAATGAGCAGTTCTTC	CASSFVQGADNEQFF	TRBD1	.	TRBV7-9	TRBJ2-1
TGTGCCAGCAGCCCAGAAGGGACAGTGAGTGAAGCTTTCTTT	CASSPEGTVSEAFF	TRBD1	.	TRBV7-3	TRBJ1-1
TGTGCCAGCCAGGGGGGGGATATTTCACCCCTCCACTTT	CASQGGDISPLHF	TRBD1	few	TRBV28	TRBJ1-6
TGTGCCATCAGTGAGTCAGAAGGTTACGGCAGACGGTCCTATAATTCACCCCTCCACTTT	CAISESEGYGRRSYNSPLHF	.	.	TRBV10-3	TRBJ1-6
TGTGCCAGCAGTTACAGGGGGGAGACCCAGTACTTC	CASSYRGETQYF	.	.	TRBV6-6	TRBJ2-5
TGTGCCAGCAGATTAGGGCTAGCGGGGAACAATGAGCAGTTCTTC	CASRLGLAGNNEQFF	TRBD2	few	TRBV11-1	TRBJ2-1
TGTGCCAGCAGTTCAGGGGGGGTCAGGGGAGAAAAACTGTTTTTT	CASSSGGVRGEKLFF	TRBD1	.	TRBV7-2	TRBJ1-4
TGTGCCAGCAGCTTAGTCGGGGTAGCGGGTTCACCCCTCCACTTT	CASSLVGVAGSPLHF	.	.	TRBV7-8	TRBJ1-6